The sequence of this T cell receptor (beta chain) was determined in a study of post-analysis software for immune sequencing data. Study-level information: Recorded subtypes: relapsing-remitting, secondary progressive, progressive-relapsing; some patients unannotated. Study observations and caveats: F measure grouped same-batch samples tightly together. Significantly lower normalized Chao1 diversity was found in patients with multiple sclerosis relative to controls. The study found TRBV5-6, TRBV5-1 and TRBV20-1 among roughly 5 TRBV segments more frequent in patients than controls.

Tagging with unique molecular identifiers was a feature of the TCR beta cDNA libraries. About 500,000 cDNA molecules came from 1 to 10 million T cells. TCRdb analysed the PCR reads with MiXCR anew, one entry per CDR3 protein. This table holds about 770,000 distinct CDR3 sequences, about 43% found once. The count of this clonotype is one. The antigen is unknown. The CDR3 spans 15 residues. V was pared by 3 bases and J by 5 bases, with 16 bases between. Germline values: CDR1 LGHNA, CDR2 YSLEER. The rearrangement uses TRBV4-3 and TRBJ1-2; no definite D call. The sample comprised blood. The sequence derives from a girl aged 5 to 17 with multiple sclerosis. DNA for the CDR3: TGCGCCAGCAGCCAGGACTCAGATGGAATATATGGCTACACCTTC. Its protein is CASSQDSDGIYGYTF.